The next 30 T cell receptor beta chains were all read from a single sample in a study of PD-1 blockade in classical Hodgkin lymphoma. After autologous stem cell transplantation all patients relapsed, and prior brentuximab vedotin exposure differed between cohorts. Magnetic negative selection served to purify CD4+ T cells out of PBMCs that had been thawed. Assay: immunoSEQ multiplex PCR; the TCRdb copy retains only in-frame clones and omits some. The table has 17,000 or so clones, over 80% seen once. Sequences were derived from CD4+ T cells from blood, sampled at baseline. The receptors originated from a human donor with classical Hodgkin lymphoma.

CDR3 sequence: CASSGDRGRETQYF. The CDR3 DNA reads TGCGCCAGCAGCGGGGACAGGGGGCGAGAGACCCAGTACTTC. This chain joins TRBV10-1 and TRBJ2-5, with 12 positions matching TRBD1. The CDR3 has 14 residues. Looked up from germline, CDR1 is WNHNN and CDR2 is SYGVQD (reference sequence). V trimming: 6 bases; J trimming: 4 bases; junction bases outside the gene matches: 3.

The V gene is TRBV9, the J gene TRBJ1-1, with TRBD1 matching over 8 bases. This CDR3 contains 16 residues. V trimming: 3 bases; J trimming: 5 bases; junction bases outside the gene matches: 12. Germline values: CDR1 SGDLS, CDR2 YYNGEE. The CDR3: CASSAIGQGRWTEAFF. In nucleotides, the CDR3 is TGTGCCAGCAGCGCCATCGGACAGGGAAGGTGGACTGAAGCTTTCTTT.

This clone was seen only once. The chain joins TRBV9 to TRBJ1-2; D remains unclear. The germline gives CDR1 SGDLS, CDR2 YYNGEE. This CDR3 contains 15 residues. The V gene lost 3 bases and the J gene lost 3 bases, with 15 bases spanning the gap. The CDR3 coding sequence is TGTGCCAGCAGCGGCGGGGTCCATGGGGACTATGGCTACACCTTC. Translating gives CASSGGVHGDYGYTF.

The genes are TRBV7-8 and TRBJ2-1; 9 bases are a match to TRBD2. The trim removed 1 base at V and 4 bases at J, leaving 5 bases unmatched. Germline CDR1 SGHVS, CDR2 FQNEAQ. The CDR3 spans 16 residues. The DNA for the CDR3 is TGTGCCAGCAGCTTAGGTACTAGCGGGCTATACAATGAGCAGTTCTTC. Amino acid sequence: CASSLGTSGLYNEQFF.

This clone was detected a few times. V is TRBV7-2 and J is TRBJ1-1, with a possible D match to TRBD1 (5 bases). Germline V gene sequence: CDR1 SGHTA, CDR2 FQGNSA. Between the trimmed V and J ends, which lost 3 bases and 8 bases, there was a span of 13 bases. This CDR3 contains 13 residues. CDR3 loop: CASSFVRGEEAFF. As DNA, the CDR3 is TGTGCCAGCAGCTTCGTCCGGGGGGAGGAAGCTTTCTTT.

This chain links TRBV6-5 with TRBJ1-4; D might be TRBD1 (5 bases). CDR1 is MNHEY and CDR2 is SVGAGI in the germline V gene. The V gene lost 0 bases and the J gene lost 4 bases, with 9 bases spanning the gap. The CDR3 consists of 15 residues. The CDR3 DNA is TGTGCCAGCAGTTACTCAGGGGCCTTTAATGAAAAACTGTTTTTT. Residues: CASSYSGAFNEKLFF.

This rearrangement joins TRBV6-5 to TRBJ1-6; 9 nucleotides match TRBD1. CDR1 and CDR2 (germline): MNHEY, SVGAGI. V gave up 8 bases and J gave up 7 bases; unmatched junction bases: 6. The CDR3 runs to 14 residues. CDR3 amino acids: CASQSGQGNSPLHF. DNA of the CDR3: TGTGCCAGCCAAAGTGGACAGGGGAATTCACCCCTCCACTTT.

This clone was counted a single time. The rearrangement joins TRBV7-2 to TRBJ2-7; 12 nucleotides line up with TRBD2. The germline V gene has CDR1 SGHTA and CDR2 FQGNSA. V was pared by 0 bases and J by 3 bases, with 6 bases of the junction left unmatched. The CDR3 is 17 residues long. CDR3 sequence: CASSLAGELAGGYEQYF. The CDR3 DNA follows: TGTGCCAGCAGCTTAGCGGGAGAACTAGCGGGAGGCTACGAGCAGTACTTC.

The chain employs TRBV5-4 and TRBJ2-1, with 9 bases aligning to TRBD1. The CDR3 is 15 amino acids. With V trimmed by 6 bases and J by 3 bases, 7 bases remained unmatched. CDR1 SGHNT and CDR2 YYREEE come from the germline V gene (reference sequence). This chain's CDR3 is CASKMGDRDYNEQFF. The CDR3 nucleotides read TGTGCCAGCAAAATGGGGGACAGGGACTACAATGAGCAGTTCTTC.

This clone came up a few times. The chain carries TRBV5-1 and TRBJ2-2; D ambiguous. There are 16 residues in the CDR3. The germline V and J ends were trimmed by 1 base and 0 bases, with 10 bases remaining between them. CDR1 is SGHRS and CDR2 is YFSETQ in the germline V gene. This CDR3 reads CASSLRAAANTGELFF. CDR3 in DNA: TGCGCCAGCAGCTTGAGGGCAGCCGCGAACACCGGGGAGCTGTTTTTT.

The V gene is TRBV6-6, the J gene TRBJ1-5; D is unclear. This CDR3 spans 12 amino acids. From germline, CDR1 is MNHNY and CDR2 SVGAGI (reference sequence). Deletions cut 7 bases from V and 2 bases from J, with 6 bases between. This chain's CDR3 is CASTGGNQPQHF. Written as DNA, the CDR3 is TGTGCCAGCACCGGGGGCAATCAGCCCCAGCATTTT.

This chain connects TRBV28 to TRBJ2-5; D is unclear. CDR3 length equals 14 residues. V was clipped by 7 bases and J by 4 bases, with 16 bases between them. Germline loops: CDR1 MDHEN, CDR2 SYDVKM. The CDR3 DNA reads as TGTGCCAGCACCCCTCTGGAGTTAATAGAGACCCAGTACTTC. This sequence encodes CASTPLELIETQYF.

The chain carries TRBV6-1 and TRBJ1-5; 7 bases map to TRBD1. CDR3 size: 15 residues. Germline values: CDR1 MNHNS, CDR2 SASEGT. V dropped 5 bases and J dropped 6; count of bases not matched to a gene: 10. DNA of the CDR3: TGTGCCAGCAGTAGGGACAGAAAAAGCCTTCAGCCCCAGCATTTT. Its protein product is CASSRDRKSLQPQHF.

This chain links TRBV4-1 with TRBJ2-3; 10 bases line up with TRBD2. The V gene's germline CDR1 is MGHRA and CDR2 YSYEKL. There are 17 residues in the CDR3. The trim removed 4 bases at V and 0 bases at J, leaving 7 bases unmatched. The CDR3 protein is CASSPYSLAGSTDTQYF. CDR3 nucleotide sequence: TGCGCCAGCAGCCCCTACTCACTAGCGGGGAGCACAGATACGCAGTATTTT.

This sequence joins TRBV7-2 and TRBJ2-3; 8 nucleotides line up with TRBD2. The CDR3 runs 14 residues. CDR1 SGHTA and CDR2 FQGNSA come from the germline V gene. With V trimmed by 5 bases and J by 6 bases, 7 bases remained unmatched. In DNA, the CDR3 is TGTGCCAGCAGCCCCCTTTCGGGGGGGGATACGCAGTATTTT. Translated, it gives CASSPLSGGDTQYF.

The V gene is TRBV2, the J gene TRBJ2-1; a weak D match, TRBD2 (6 bases). V lost 7 bases and J lost 1, with 17 bases in between. CDR3 size: 16 residues. Germline values: CDR1 SNHLY, CDR2 FYNNEI. CDR3: CASKRTTIGSYNEQFF. The CDR3 region has the DNA TGTGCCAGCAAGCGGACTACAATTGGGTCCTACAATGAGCAGTTCTTC.

Turning to this clone: At one end the junction does not follow the germline gene, possibly because of a read error. This chain connects TRBV7-7 to TRBJ1-1; D is uncertain. This CDR3 has 13 amino acids. CDR1 and CDR2 from the germline V gene are SSHAT and FNYEAQ (reference sequence). CDR3 sequence reads: CASSLRLNTEAFF. In nucleotides, the CDR3 is TGTGCTAGCAGCTTAAGACTGAACACTGAAGCTTTCTTT.

The V and J genes are TRBV6-5 and TRBJ2-7; no reliable D call. V was clipped by 0 bases and J by 3 bases, with 6 bases between them. Germline CDR1 MNHEY, CDR2 SVGAGI. CDR3 length equals 13 residues. The CDR3 spells CASSYSLGYEQYF. In DNA form, the CDR3 reads TGTGCCAGCAGTTACTCATTGGGCTACGAGCAGTACTTC.

V usage is TRBV9 and J usage is TRBJ2-2, with D possibly TRBD2 on 5 matching bases. Trimming shortened V by 4 bases and J by 5 bases, and 15 bases separated the two germline ends. The CDR3 is made up of 15 amino acids. Germline CDR1 SGDLS, CDR2 YYNGEE. In DNA, the CDR3 is TGTGCCAGCAGCTACGGACTGATATCAACCGGGGAGCTGTTTTTT. The encoded protein is CASSYGLISTGELFF.

In this sample, this clone turned up once. V usage is TRBV12-5 and J usage is TRBJ1-2; D remains ambiguous. This CDR3 comprises 16 residues. The V gene lost 3 bases and the J gene lost 4 bases, with 18 bases spanning the gap. Per germline, CDR1 LGHNT and CDR2 FRNRAP. This chain's CDR3 is CASGLGKADQIYGYTF. The CDR3 coding sequence is TGTGCTAGTGGTTTAGGAAAGGCGGACCAGATCTATGGCTACACCTTC.

This clone was counted between two and nine times. This rearrangement joins TRBV5-6 to TRBJ2-7, with 8 bases fitting TRBD1. Germline CDR1 SGHDT, CDR2 YYEEEE. The ends lost 3 bases at V and 4 bases at J; junction bases unmatched: 9. CDR3 length: 15 residues. CDR3 region: CASSSIDRGNYEQYF. CDR3 sequence (DNA): TGTGCCAGCAGCTCGATAGACAGGGGTAATTACGAGCAGTACTTC.

CDR3 sequence: CASSKTPLQETQYF. In DNA form, the CDR3 reads TGTGCCAGCAGTAAAACGCCCCTCCAAGAGACCCAGTACTTC. The chain links TRBV6-5 to TRBJ2-5; D gene uncertain. Germline V gene data show CDR1 as MNHEY and CDR2 as SVGAGI. V lost 5 bases and J 1 base, leaving 11 bases between the germline ends. The CDR3 sequence is 14 residues long.

V is TRBV5-1 and J is TRBJ1-5; D remains ambiguous. The germline V gene encodes CDR1 SGHRS and CDR2 YFSETQ. V lost 0 bases to trimming and J lost 2 bases, with 6 bases between them. The CDR3 is made up of 14 amino acids. The CDR3 region is CASSLVGGNQPQHF. Here the CDR3 DNA reads TGCGCCAGCAGCTTGGTAGGTGGCAATCAGCCCCAGCATTTT.

The rearrangement uses TRBV6-5 and TRBJ1-4; no clear D. Germline values: CDR1 MNHEY, CDR2 SVGAGI. V gave up 0 bases and J gave up 2 bases, with 7 bases separating them. This CDR3 is 15 amino acids long. CDR3 coding DNA: TGTGCCAGCAGTTACTCTGGCCGGACTAATGAAAAACTGTTTTTT. This sequence encodes CASSYSGRTNEKLFF.

J is TRBJ2-1 and V is TRBV6-6; D not resolved. This CDR3 region has 12 residues. Trimming removed 10 bases at V and 5 bases at J, with 12 bases between. From germline, CDR1 is MNHNY and CDR2 SVGAGI (reference sequence). The CDR3 sequence: CAIDLGHNEQFF. The CDR3 nucleotides are TGTGCCATCGACCTGGGTCACAATGAGCAGTTCTTC.

The V and J genes are TRBV10-3 and TRBJ2-1; 10 bases match TRBD2. Germline V gene lookup returns CDR1 ENHRY and CDR2 SYGVKD. There are 16 residues in the CDR3. V was pared by 5 bases and J by 2 bases, with 6 bases of the junction left unmatched. DNA of the CDR3: TGTGCCATCAGTCCCATAAGCGGGAGGGCCTACAATGAGCAGTTCTTC. It codes for CAISPISGRAYNEQFF.

The V and J genes are TRBV7-7 and TRBJ2-1; the match to TRBD2 covers 10 bases. This CDR3 is 17 amino acids long. J gave up 4 bases and V 4 bases, and 10 bases lay outside the gene matches. Germline CDR1 is SSHAT and CDR2 is FNYEAQ (reference sequence). Written as DNA, the CDR3 is TGTGCCAGCAGCTCGGGGGCGCGGACTAGCGGTTACAATGAGCAGTTCTTC. This encodes CASSSGARTSGYNEQFF.

Only one count was recorded for this clone. This chain joins TRBV29-1 and TRBJ2-5; 8 nucleotides match TRBD1. Near its end, the DNA agrees better with TRBJ2-7, so the J call may be wrong. From germline, CDR1 is SQVTM and CDR2 ANQGSEA. The CDR3 runs to 14 residues. CDR3 coding DNA: TGCAGCGTTGAAATGGGGACAGGCACTTACGAGCAGTACTTC. Translating gives CSVEMGTGTYEQYF.

The chain uses TRBV5-1 and TRBJ1-3; D gene uncertain. The V end was cut by 4 bases, the J end by 0 bases, with 8 bases between. This CDR3 region has 14 residues. Germline CDR1 SGHRS, CDR2 YFSETQ. CDR3 sequence (DNA): TGCGCCAGCAGCGACCCCAGCTCTGGAAACACCATATATTTT. Its protein product is CASSDPSSGNTIYF. The full variable domain, completed using reference TRBV5-1 and TRBJ1-3, is KAGVTQTPRYLIKTRGQQVTLSCSPISGHRSVSWYQQTPGQGLQFLFEYFSETQRNKGNFPGRFSGRQFSNSRSEMNVSTLELGDSALYLCASSDPSSGNTIYFGEGSWLTVV.

The table lists this clone with a count of one. This rearrangement joins TRBV19 to TRBJ1-2; 9 bases fit TRBD1. Looked up from germline, CDR1 is LNHDA and CDR2 is SQIVND (reference sequence). J was trimmed by 3 bases and V by 4 bases; bases with no gene match: 12. This CDR3 comprises 17 residues. CDR3 in amino acids: CASSTGTGILFYYGYTF. In nucleotides, the CDR3 is TGTGCCAGTAGTACCGGGACAGGGATCCTATTCTACTATGGCTACACCTTC. Together with reference TRBV19 and TRBJ1-2, the CDR3 gives the full variable domain: DGGITQSPKYLFRKEGQNVTLSCEQNLNHDAMYWYRQDPGQGLRLIYYSQIVNDFQKGDIAEGYSVSREKKESFPLTVTSAQKNPTAFYLCASSTGTGILFYYGYTFGSGTRLTVV.